This TCR beta chain appears in the sequencing data of a study of cytomegalovirus exposure and HLA in healthy donors. On the study more broadly: In an early release, HLA-typed donors contributed some 88 million unique TCR sequences. Researchers found that more than 70% of 350 to 500 genotyped donors fell within the Caucasian-associated ancestry cluster.

The primer mix had 60 Vbeta and 13 Jbeta primers. Here immunoSEQ multiplex PCR was the method, and the copy in TCRdb shows in-frame clones only, minus some. Of about 130,000 clones in the sample, 60% to 80% are singletons; the top ten hold around 3.7%. As concerns this clone: Its antigen is not known.

Trimming removed 2 bases at V and 2 bases at J, with 10 bases between. CDR1 and CDR2 from the germline V gene are MNHNY and SVGAGI (reference sequence). The CDR3 length is 15 residues. Study-level results: Later analysis associated a missense DCLRE1C variant with TCR beta V- and J-gene trimming. In vitro work confirmed that a few CMV-associated chains recognize CMV antigens.

The receptor comes from a man aged 25 to 45 in good health and CMV-seronegative. The rearrangement joins TRBV6-6 to TRBJ1-5, with D hard to call. Sequenced input: PBMCs. This chain's CDR3 is CASSYREEGNQPQHF. DNA for the CDR3: TGTGCCAGCAGTTACAGGGAGGAAGGCAATCAGCCCCAGCATTTT.